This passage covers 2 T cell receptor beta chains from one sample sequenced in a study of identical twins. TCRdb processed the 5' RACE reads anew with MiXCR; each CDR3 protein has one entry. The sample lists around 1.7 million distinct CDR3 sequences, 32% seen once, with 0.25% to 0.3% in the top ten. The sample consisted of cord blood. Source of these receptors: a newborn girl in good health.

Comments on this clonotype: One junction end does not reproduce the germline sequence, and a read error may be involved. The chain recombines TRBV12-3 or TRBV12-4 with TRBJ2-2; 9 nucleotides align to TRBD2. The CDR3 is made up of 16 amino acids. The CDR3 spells CANSLFVAGAAGELFF. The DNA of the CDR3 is TGTGCCAACAGTTTGTTCGTAGCGGGAGCCGCCGGAGAGCTGTTTTTT.

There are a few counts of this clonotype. The CDR3 protein is CASSLEGFRADTQYF. The CDR3 bases are TGCGCCAGCAGCTTGGAGGGGTTCCGAGCTGATACGCAGTATTTT. The genes are TRBV5-1 and TRBJ2-3, with a weak D call TRBD1 (5 bases). V lost 0 bases, J lost 6 bases, and 14 bases lay in between. The CDR3 contains 15 residues. Germline V CDR1 and CDR2: SGHRS, YFSETQ.